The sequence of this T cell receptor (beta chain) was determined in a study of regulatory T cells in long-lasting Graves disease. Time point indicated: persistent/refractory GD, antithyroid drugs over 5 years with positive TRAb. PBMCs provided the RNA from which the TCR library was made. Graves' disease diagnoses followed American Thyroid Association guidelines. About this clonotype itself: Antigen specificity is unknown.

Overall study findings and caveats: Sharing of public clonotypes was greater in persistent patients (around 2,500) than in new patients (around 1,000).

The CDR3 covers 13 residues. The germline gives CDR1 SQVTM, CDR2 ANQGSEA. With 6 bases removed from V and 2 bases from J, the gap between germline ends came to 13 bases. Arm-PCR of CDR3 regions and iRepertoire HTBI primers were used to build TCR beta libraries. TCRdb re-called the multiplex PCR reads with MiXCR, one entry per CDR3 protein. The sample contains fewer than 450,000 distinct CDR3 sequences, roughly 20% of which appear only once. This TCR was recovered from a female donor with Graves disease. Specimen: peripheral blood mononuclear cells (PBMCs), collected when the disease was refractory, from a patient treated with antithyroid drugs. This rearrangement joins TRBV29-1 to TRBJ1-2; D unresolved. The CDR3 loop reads CSVGQGPNYGYTF. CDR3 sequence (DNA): TGCAGCGTGGGCCAAGGCCCAAACTATGGCTACACCTTC.